The 11 T cell receptor beta chains below come from one sample, sequenced in a study of cytomegalovirus exposure and HLA in healthy donors. 13 Jbeta primers and 60 Vbeta primers were used for the PCR. Generated by immunoSEQ multiplex PCR, the TCRdb table keeps only in-frame clones and is missing some. Among 150,000 or so clones listed, roughly 72% were seen once. The sequencing sample was made of PBMCs. The receptors shown here come from a woman aged 40 to 49 in good health and CMV-seronegative.

The chain couples TRBV27 to TRBJ2-6, with a possible D match to TRBD1 (5 bases). This CDR3 region has 17 residues. V dropped 3 bases and J dropped 0 bases, with 12 bases sitting between them. Germline CDR1 and CDR2: MNHEY and SMNVEV (reference sequence). The CDR3: CASSFFGAGSGANVLTF. The CDR3 DNA reads as TGTGCCAGCAGTTTTTTTGGGGCTGGCTCTGGGGCCAACGTCCTGACTTTC.

This clone was counted only a few times. The CDR3 bases are TGTGCCAGCAGCCTCGGACAGCCAAATCAGCCCCAGCATTTT. Encoded protein: CASSLGQPNQPQHF. The chain recombines TRBV6-6 with TRBJ1-5; tentative D call: TRBD1 (6 bases). The V and J ends lost 6 bases and 4 bases respectively, with 13 bases between them. CDR1 is MNHNY, CDR2 SVGAGI, per germline (reference sequence). The CDR3 is 14 amino acids.

This clone has only a few counts. The genes are TRBV6-1 and TRBJ2-7; 9 positions agree with TRBD1. Germline V gives CDR1 MNHNS, CDR2 SASEGT. With V trimmed by 1 base and J by 3 bases, 4 bases remained unmatched. The CDR3 runs 15 residues. The CDR3 sequence is CASSEVRTGDYEQYF. In DNA form, the CDR3 reads TGTGCCAGCAGTGAAGTCAGGACAGGGGACTACGAGCAGTACTTC.

This chain connects TRBV28 to TRBJ1-1; TRBD1 is a possible D gene (5 bases). Germline V gives CDR1 MDHEN, CDR2 SYDVKM. This CDR3 region has 13 residues. V lost 9 bases and J 4 bases, leaving 15 bases between the germline ends. In DNA, the CDR3 is TGTGCCAGTGATAACTCGGGGGGCACTGAAGCTTTCTTT. This encodes CASDNSGGTEAFF.

This chain connects TRBV18 to TRBJ1-3; D might be TRBD1 (5 bases). The CDR3 sequence is 15 residues long. CDR1 is KGHSH and CDR2 is LQKENI in the germline V gene. The germline V and J ends were trimmed by 6 bases and 0 bases, with 12 bases remaining between them. The DNA of the CDR3 is TGTGCCAGCTCCCTAGACAGAGACTCTGGAAACACCATATATTTT. Its protein product is CASSLDRDSGNTIYF.

This clone was observed once. The rearrangement joins TRBV28 to TRBJ1-4, with 12 nucleotides matching TRBD1. The germline V gene has CDR1 MDHEN and CDR2 SYDVKM. Germline trimming cut 5 bases from V and 8 bases from J; bases unmatched to any gene: 9. The CDR3 covers 16 residues. The CDR3 loop reads CASSSQGTGGAEKLFF. For the CDR3, the DNA is TGTGCCAGCAGTAGTCAAGGGACAGGGGGCGCGGAAAAACTGTTTTTT.

This chain connects TRBV29-1 to TRBJ2-5, with 14 bases that match TRBD2. With 5 bases clipped from V and 6 bases from J, the junction kept 11 bases outside the gene matches. This CDR3 comprises 16 residues. Germline V gene lookup returns CDR1 SQVTM and CDR2 ANQGSEA. The CDR3: CSVRIPGLAGVQTQYF. As DNA, the CDR3 is TGCAGCGTTCGCATCCCGGGACTAGCGGGAGTTCAGACCCAGTACTTC.

The chain couples TRBV19 to TRBJ1-2, with D tentatively TRBD1 (5 bases). The CDR3 has 12 residues. V shed 3 bases and J shed 7 bases, with 9 bases lying between them. The V gene's germline CDR1 is LNHDA and CDR2 SQIVND (reference sequence). The CDR3 bases are TGTGCCAGTAGTATTGGGGGGTCTGGCTACACCTTC. Translating gives CASSIGGSGYTF.

V usage is TRBV6-5 and J usage is TRBJ1-1, with TRBD1 matching 8 bases. The CDR3 has 11 amino acids. CDR1 and CDR2 (germline): MNHEY, SVGAGI. V lost 6 bases and J lost 9; bases outside the gene matches: 3. The CDR3 is CASSRQGKAFF. The DNA of the CDR3 is TGTGCCAGCAGCAGACAGGGGAAAGCTTTCTTT.

V and J are TRBV15 and TRBJ1-4; TRBD1 matches at 10 bases. Germline V gene sequence: CDR1 LNHNV, CDR2 YYDKDF (reference sequence). CDR3 size: 16 residues. Unmatched junction bases numbered 5, after V lost 0 bases and J lost 7 bases. As DNA, the CDR3 is TGTGCCACCAGCAGAGATTCAGGACAGGGGGGTGAAAAACTGTTTTTT. The encoded protein is CATSRDSGQGGEKLFF.

V gene TRBV2 combines with J gene TRBJ2-5; TRBD2 is a possible D gene (6 bases). CDR1 and CDR2 (germline): SNHLY, FYNNEI. Between the trimmed V and J ends, which lost 7 bases and 5 bases, there was a span of 20 bases. The CDR3 covers 15 residues. The CDR3 reads CASNGPGGIRETQYF. CDR3 in DNA: TGTGCCAGCAATGGCCCTGGGGGGATAAGGGAGACCCAGTACTTC.